These T cell receptor beta chains were read from a single sample in a study of T cell responses to AZD1222 COVID-19 vaccine. Sequenced by immunoSEQ multiplex PCR; TCRdb stores in-frame clones only, minus some. The repertoire has some 80,000 clones, roughly 80% of them found once; the top ten carry 25% to 30%. The sequences come from peripheral blood, collected 28 days after the second dose of the MenACWY control vaccine. The origin of the receptors is an adult who received the MenACWY meningococcal vaccine as a control. CDR3s include the opening cysteine and the closing phenylalanine or tryptophan. The D gene is left open where the match is weak. The size of a clone is reported for some rows only, either as once, few or many, or as a class for expanded clones.

d_gene: .
v_gene: TRBV24-1
j_gene: TRBJ1-2
abundance: .
CDR3nt: TGTGCCACCAGTGATTTGGACAAGGACTATGGCTACACCTTC
CDR3aa: CATSDLDKDYGYTF

d_gene: TRBD1
v_gene: TRBV27
j_gene: TRBJ2-7
abundance: .
CDR3nt: TGTGCCAGCAGCCCTTCCAGGGGGAGCGTTTCCTACGAGCAGTACTTC
CDR3aa: CASSPSRGSVSYEQYF

d_gene: .
v_gene: TRBV6-6
j_gene: TRBJ1-5
abundance: .
CDR3nt: TGTGCCAGCAGTTATCACAGGGAAGGGAGCAATCAGCCCCAGCATTTT
CDR3aa: CASSYHREGSNQPQHF

d_gene: .
v_gene: TRBV4-3
j_gene: TRBJ1-1
abundance: .
CDR3nt: TGCGCCAGCAGCCAAGATCAGGGGAGAGGAACTGAAGCTTTCTTT
CDR3aa: CASSQDQGRGTEAFF

d_gene: .
v_gene: TRBV27
j_gene: TRBJ1-1
abundance: .
CDR3nt: TGTGCCAGCAGTTTATTCCCGGGGACCAACACTGAAGCTTTCTTT
CDR3aa: CASSLFPGTNTEAFF

d_gene: .
v_gene: TRBV29-1
j_gene: TRBJ1-1
abundance: .
CDR3nt: TGCAGCGTCAAACGACAGTCAACTGAAGCTTTCTTT
CDR3aa: CSVKRQSTEAFF

d_gene: .
v_gene: TRBV29-1
j_gene: TRBJ1-5
abundance: .
CDR3nt: TGCAGCGTTTCGGAAGGGAATTCGCCCCAGCATTTT
CDR3aa: CSVSEGNSPQHF

d_gene: TRBD2
v_gene: TRBV2
j_gene: TRBJ2-5
abundance: few
CDR3nt: TGTGCCAGCAGTGAAGGTAGCGGGAGGAAGACCCAGTACTTC
CDR3aa: CASSEGSGRKTQYF

d_gene: .
v_gene: TRBV6-1
j_gene: TRBJ1-2
abundance: .
CDR3nt: TGTGCCAGCAGTGAAGTTGGACAACCCCGAAACTATGGCTACACCTTC
CDR3aa: CASSEVGQPRNYGYTF

d_gene: TRBD1
v_gene: TRBV14
j_gene: TRBJ2-1
abundance: .
CDR3nt: TGTGCCAGCAGCCGGGACAGCCTGAAGTTCTTC
CDR3aa: CASSRDSLKFF

d_gene: .
v_gene: TRBV28
j_gene: TRBJ2-1
abundance: few
CDR3nt: TGTGCCAGCAGTACCCTCCGGTACCCGGGAGTCGATGAGCAGTTCTTC
CDR3aa: CASSTLRYPGVDEQFF

d_gene: .
v_gene: TRBV11-2
j_gene: TRBJ2-7
abundance: many
CDR3nt: TGTGCCAGCAACCAACAGGGTTCTTCCTACGAGCAGTACTTC
CDR3aa: CASNQQGSSYEQYF

d_gene: .
v_gene: TRBV6-2/TRBV6-3
j_gene: TRBJ1-2
abundance: .
CDR3nt: TGTGCCAGCAGTGACGCCTGGGAGGGTTATGGCTACACCTTC
CDR3aa: CASSDAWEGYGYTF

d_gene: .
v_gene: TRBV7-2
j_gene: TRBJ2-7
abundance: .
CDR3nt: TGTGCCAGCAGCTTAGAAAGCGTCTCCGAGCAGTACTTC
CDR3aa: CASSLESVSEQYF

d_gene: .
v_gene: TRBV19
j_gene: TRBJ1-5
abundance: few
CDR3nt: TGTGCCAGTAGTAGCAGGGTTGATCAGCCCCAGCATTTT
CDR3aa: CASSSRVDQPQHF

d_gene: .
v_gene: TRBV4-2
j_gene: TRBJ2-4
abundance: .
CDR3nt: TGTGCCAGCAGCCAAGATTTACAGGGCGCCAAGAACATTCAGTACTTC
CDR3aa: CASSQDLQGAKNIQYF

d_gene: .
v_gene: TRBV15
j_gene: TRBJ2-1
abundance: .
CDR3nt: TGTGCCACCAGCAGGGCAGGGGGACTGGGACATGGGAATGAGCAGTTCTTC
CDR3aa: CATSRAGGLGHGNEQFF

d_gene: .
v_gene: TRBV4-2
j_gene: TRBJ1-1
abundance: .
CDR3nt: TGTGCCAGCAGCTACGTAGGGGGAACTGAAGCTTTCTTT
CDR3aa: CASSYVGGTEAFF

d_gene: .
v_gene: TRBV28
j_gene: TRBJ2-5
abundance: .
CDR3nt: TGTGCCAGCAGTTCCCAAGAGACCCAGTACTTC
CDR3aa: CASSSQETQYF

d_gene: TRBD1
v_gene: TRBV7-2
j_gene: TRBJ1-5
abundance: .
CDR3nt: TGTGCCAGCAGCTTAGGGACAGGGGGCTTTAGTAGCAATCAGCCCCAGCATTTT
CDR3aa: CASSLGTGGFSSNQPQHF

d_gene: .
v_gene: TRBV21-1
j_gene: TRBJ1-2
abundance: .
CDR3nt: TGTGCCAGCCCCCGAGGGACGTGGGACGGCTACACCTTC
CDR3aa: CASPRGTWDGYTF

d_gene: .
v_gene: TRBV12-3/TRBV12-4
j_gene: TRBJ2-1
abundance: .
CDR3nt: TGTGCCAGCAGTTACACAGGTAATGAGCAGTTCTTC
CDR3aa: CASSYTGNEQFF

d_gene: .
v_gene: TRBV7-2
j_gene: TRBJ1-1
abundance: .
CDR3nt: TGTGCCAGCAGCTTAGATCCAGGGGTGGGCACTGAAGCTTTCTTT
CDR3aa: CASSLDPGVGTEAFF

d_gene: .
v_gene: TRBV6-2/TRBV6-3
j_gene: TRBJ2-1
abundance: .
CDR3nt: TGTGCCAGCAGTTTAGACGGGAATGAGCAGTTCTTC
CDR3aa: CASSLDGNEQFF